A single sample gave rise to the 5 T cell receptor beta chains below, sequenced in a study of shared clonotypes between healthy human individuals. Data came from immunoSEQ multiplex PCR; TCRdb stores just in-frame clones and leaves some out. The sample shows around 2.3 million clones, under 97% of them seen only once. Sample: naive CD4+ T cells sorted from blood. Subset denoted: CD45RA+ positively selected. Source of these receptors: a man between 18 and 35 years old in good health.

V and J are TRBV6-5 and TRBJ1-5; D is possibly TRBD1 (6 bases). This CDR3 comprises 13 residues. CDR1 is MNHEY and CDR2 is SVGAGI in the germline V gene. V was pared by 5 bases and J by 4 bases, with 9 bases between. The CDR3 spells CASSGDINQPQHF. In DNA, the CDR3 is TGTGCCAGCAGTGGGGACATAAATCAGCCCCAGCATTTT.

This chain uses TRBV15 with TRBJ1-4; D might be TRBD1 (5 bases). Trimming cost V 5 bases and J 2 bases, with 24 bases left between them. The CDR3 is 19 residues long. Germline V gene data show CDR1 as LNHNV and CDR2 as YYDKDF (reference sequence). The CDR3 bases are TGTGCCACCAGCGGATTTCTCGGGACCACACCGAAGACTAATGAAAAACTGTTTTTT. This encodes CATSGFLGTTPKTNEKLFF.

With respect to this clone: This sample also contains other DNA sequences that code for the same CDR3. The chain combines TRBV5-1 with TRBJ2-3; D is perhaps TRBD2 (7 bases). This CDR3 spans 15 amino acids. Deletions cut 0 bases from V and 4 bases from J, with 12 bases between. The germline V gene has CDR1 SGHRS and CDR2 YFSETQ. CDR3 nucleotide sequence: TGCGCCAGCAGCTTGGCCGGCGGGGGCCCAGATACGCAGTATTTT. Encoded protein: CASSLAGGGPDTQYF.

This clone was detected a few times. CDR3 sequence reads: CASSPSRDTQYF. The CDR3 nucleotides are TGTGCCAGCAGCCCTTCAAGAGATACGCAGTATTTT. V is TRBV7-2 and J is TRBJ2-3; no firm D call. CDR1 and CDR2 from the germline V gene are SGHTA and FQGNSA. The CDR3 spans 12 residues. The V and J ends lost 5 bases and 5 bases respectively, with 8 bases between them. The full variable domain, with the rest looked up from reference TRBV7-2 and TRBJ2-3, is GAGVSQSPSNKVTEKGKDVELRCDPISGHTALYWYRQSLGQGLEFLIYFQGNSAPDKSGLPSDRFSAERTGGSVSTLTIQRTQQEDSAVYLCASSPSRDTQYFGPGTRLTVL.

The chain has TRBV6-5 and TRBJ2-2, with 9 bases aligning to TRBD1. V lost 8 bases to trimming and J lost 9 bases; unmatched junction nucleotides: 1. This CDR3 comprises 11 residues. Germline CDR1 and CDR2: MNHEY and SVGAGI. DNA of the CDR3: TGTGCCAGCGGACAGGGGAGGGAGCTGTTTTTT. It translates to CASGQGRELFF.